This T cell receptor (beta chain) was sequenced during a study of cytomegalovirus exposure and HLA in healthy donors (dated by TCRdb to between 2016 and 2019). About the investigation overall: According to an earlier analysis of 587 of the donors, 150 million to 200 million T cells yielded 117 million unique TCR beta sequences and more than 250 Gb of sequence data. An early release covering some 640 HLA-typed donors comprised 250 to 350 gigabases of sequencing data and around 80 million unique TCR sequences. The genetic ancestry cluster associated with self-reported Caucasian donors included 65% to 90% of the roughly 360 genotyped donors. The study was designed to test whether signatures of past pathogen exposure could be identified by cataloging public T cell receptors. The T cell repertoires of around 730 subjects were profiled by immunosequencing and related to cytomegalovirus serostatus. In addition to the first cohort of 666 subjects, a separate validation cohort of some 120 different subjects was used. To predict cytomegalovirus infection status, the study brought together high-throughput TCR immunosequencing, statistical association of individual TCRs with disease status, and machine learning. In a later analysis, previously published TCR beta repertoires from about 670 donors were re-analyzed and high-resolution HLA genotyping was added so that TCR occurrence patterns could be studied. Rather than using new phenotypic data, the later analysis identified candidate immune exposures from TCR beta sequences and from how often those sequences occurred across donors. An earlier analysis of around 640 of the donors used high-throughput TCR beta sequencing to judge whether each TCR beta V gene segment behaved as functional or pseudogenic. Donor age, sex, ethnicity and CMV serostatus were compiled alongside the repertoire data. Genome-wide SNP genotypes for about 65% of the roughly 670 donors were used in a later genetic analysis, which treated that subset as a discovery cohort. All discovery cohort repertoires had been generated on a single sequencing platform. Class I and class II HLA loci were covered by the typing at four-digit resolution. Typing coverage differed by locus: A, B, C, DRB1 and DQB1 were typed in about 620-630 donors, DQA1 in about 500, DPA1 in over 600, and DPB1 in just under 490. Because of strong linkage in the cohort, four or five DR-DQ haplotypes were treated as single units for association and clustering. On average, roughly 240,000 unique TCR beta nucleotide sequences were sequenced per donor among a few hundred genotyped donors of the cohort, with around 19% of those sequences being non-productive. On the study overall, not on this receptor specifically: The cohort was sequenced for TCR beta chains only, and without alpha or paired-chain data the features that could be detected were limited. A few of the identified cytomegalovirus-associated TCR beta chains were confirmed in vitro to be specific for cytomegalovirus antigens. In an earlier analysis of approximately 590 of the donors, most TCR beta V segments appeared in productive rearrangements about 87% or about 30% of the time, broadly matching IMGT annotations. According to the authors, the approach could potentially be generalized to other disease states and immunological phenotypes. The classifier was reported to diagnose cytomegalovirus status with high specificity and sensitivity in both the original cohort and the validation cohort. Because some donors lacked HLA typing at each locus, the association tests relied only on the typed subset. Most TCR sequences were seen in very few donors, while some public TCRs were found in many individuals. In a later genetic analysis, a missense DCLRE1C variant was associated with V-gene and J-gene trimming of TCR beta chains, and the association was replicated in an independent cohort. Several of the top co-occurrence clusters appeared to be linked to parvovirus B19, influenza, CMV and Epstein-Barr virus, according to a later analysis. Linkage disequilibrium might explain the correlated functional status among segregating V segments, but an unknown experimental factor could not be ruled out. Some IMGT-functional V segments, including TRBV6-2 and TRBV6-3, could not be told apart with the 87-base-pair reads, so those segments were excluded. In a later analysis, most CMV-associated TCR beta chains were found to appear HLA-restricted, with HLA associations seemingly driven largely by CMV exposure. A later genetic analysis reported fewer N-insertions in productive TCRs among donors in an Asian-associated ancestry cluster than the roughly 650-donor mean. Because counts were too low, roughly 16 rarely observed V segments, including chromosome 9 orphons, were left out of the earlier analysis of about 620 of the donors. In a later analysis, over 15,000 TCR beta sequences were associated with specific HLA alleles at a false discovery rate of 0.05. Compared with equally common non-associated chains, HLA-associated TCR beta chains in a later analysis were more clonally expanded and had lower generation probabilities. According to a later analysis, TCR association rates differed among HLA loci, with DRB1 alleles showing the most associated TCRs and HLA-C alleles showing the fewest. Immune exposure information for the cohort was limited to CMV serostatus. The study gave a list of 150 to 200 TCR beta chains associated with cytomegalovirus. Sequencing depth was assumed to be roughly uniform across donors in the presence/absence analyses, though that assumption may not hold. When HLA alleles, especially DR and DQ, strongly co-occurred, TCR associations were difficult to assign to individual alleles. A further reported finding was that TCR beta sequences accurately predicted the HLA-A and HLA-B alleles for most subjects in the first cohort. A group of highly shared sequence variants was considered likely to be a technical artifact of the sequencing pipeline.

This clone has just a few counts. Its antigen target is currently unknown. One base away there is no much larger clone; base qualities are not given. Receptors were amplified or captured by the immunoSEQ multiplex PCR assay. For the multiplex PCR, a mixture combining 60 forward primers for TCR Vbeta segments and 13 reverse primers for TCR Jbeta segments was used. A multiplex PCR assay on genomic DNA amplified the CDR3 region of rearranged TCR beta genes. On the Illumina HiSeq System, the amplified TCR beta libraries were sequenced as 87-base-pair reads. Turning to the authors' computational methods: Across the 700 or so repertoires, a later analysis counted tens of millions of unique TCR beta chains, around 11 million of which were shared by at least two donors. Raw reads were error-corrected and collapsed into unique sequences by a nearest-neighbor algorithm in which closely related sequences were merged to remove PCR and sequencing errors. Alignment of CDR3 sequences to IMGT reference sequences was used to assign V, D and J gene segments. Each retained sequence needed at least a six-nucleotide match to both a V gene segment and a J gene segment. Rearrangements were called productive when the CDR3 lacked stop codons and stayed in frame with V and J; all others were non-productive. Following IMGT convention, CDR3 was defined as the stretch from the second conserved V-encoded cysteine to the conserved J-encoded phenylalanine. In an earlier analysis of approximately 500 of the donors, sequences lacking an unambiguous match to a single V gene segment were excluded. An earlier analysis of almost 600 of the donors classified V segments as functional when productive rearrangements were above 56.7% and as segregating when the standard deviation between donors was above 5%. A statistical classification framework was built for diagnosing cytomegalovirus status from the catalog of TCR beta chain sequences. In a later analysis, V and J genes were assigned by comparing TCR nucleotide sequences against IMGT/GENE-DB human TR gene sequences. A later analysis assigned CDR3 sequences and most-parsimonious VDJ recombination scenarios with the TCRdist pipeline. In a later analysis, each TCR beta chain was defined by its CDR3 amino acid sequence together with its V-gene family, and reads without a unique V-gene family were excluded. As a way to deal with suspected cross-contamination and a sequencing artifact, a later analysis dropped approximately 570 nucleotide sequences that were highly shared and had low generation probability. In a later analysis, a clonal expansion index for each public chain was calculated from normalized within-repertoire ranks of inferred template counts. In a later analysis, generation probabilities were computed using a VDJ recombination model fitted to out-of-frame rearrangements, and the results were checked against IGoR. In a later analysis, TCR-TCR, TCR-HLA and TCR-CMV co-occurrence was scored with hypergeometric tests, and a repertoire-size bias correction was applied to TCR pairs. To estimate false discovery rates, a later analysis permuted the HLA or CMV assignments 20 times. In a later analysis, co-occurring TCRs were grouped using DBSCAN, and TCRdist sequence similarity was added for clustering within HLA-allele-positive subsets. Repertoires with fewer than 30,000 or more than 120,000 public chains were left out of co-occurrence clustering, as were a handful of repertoires with anomalous nucleotide sharing. The table was pulled from immuneACCESS by TCRdb, which kept in-frame rearrangements only. Such tables lose some clones; where checked, under half of the loss comes from unresolved V genes, and the rest has no known cause. V and J calls and clone size follow that table, whereas D and trimming were derived from the DNA. Across this sample there are about 120,000 clones, with 15% to 20% seen only once. The ten top clones hold roughly 2.7% of the sample.

The germline V gene yields SNHLY for CDR1 and FYNNEI for CDR2. At the junction V is shortened by 4 bases and J by 8 bases; bases outside the gene matches: 19. From the cysteine through the phenylalanine, the CDR3 covers 19 amino acids. Solely the CDR3 DNA is kept, with 57 bases framed from the first base. In total, fewer than 750 healthy bone marrow donors made up the cohort. At the time of sampling, every cohort member was nominally healthy, though immune exposures that went unrecorded were likely present. The donor tested CMV seropositive and was one of the 289 seropositive cohort members. A peripheral blood sample was provided by each donor, and peripheral blood mononuclear cells were used for TCR beta sequencing. The Qiagen DNeasy Blood Extraction Kit was used to extract genomic DNA from the blood cell samples.

Here the chain combines TRBV2 and TRBJ2-2; 10 of the junction bases match TRBD2. Material for sequencing was PBMCs. This sequence was found in a female donor in good health and CMV-seropositive. The DNA sequence is TGTGCCAGCAGTGGTGGACAGGCGTCGAGCGGGAGGGCCGTGGGGGAGCTGTTTTTT. Its protein is CASSGGQASSGRAVGELFF. This CDR3, with the reference TRBV2 and TRBJ2-2 proteins standing in past its ends, gives the full variable domain EPEVTQTPSHQVTQMGQEVILRCVPISNHLYFYWYRQILGQKVEFLVSFYNNEISEKSEIFDDQFSVERPDGSNFTLKIRSTKLEDSAMYFCASSGGQASSGRAVGELFFGEGSRLTVL.